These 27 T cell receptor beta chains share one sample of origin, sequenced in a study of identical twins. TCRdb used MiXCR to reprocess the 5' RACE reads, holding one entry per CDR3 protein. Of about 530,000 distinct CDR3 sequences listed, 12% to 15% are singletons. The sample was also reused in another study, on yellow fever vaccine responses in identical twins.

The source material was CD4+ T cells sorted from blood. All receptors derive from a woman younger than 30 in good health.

DNA for the CDR3: TGTGCCAGCAGCCCTGACACTGACAATCAGCCCCAGCATTTT. Its protein is CASSPDTDNQPQHF. The rearrangement joins TRBV3-1 to TRBJ1-5; D gene ambiguous. This CDR3 comprises 14 residues. V was clipped by 4 bases and J by 3 bases, with 10 bases between them. Germline lookup yields CDR1 LGHDT and CDR2 YNNKEL (reference sequence).

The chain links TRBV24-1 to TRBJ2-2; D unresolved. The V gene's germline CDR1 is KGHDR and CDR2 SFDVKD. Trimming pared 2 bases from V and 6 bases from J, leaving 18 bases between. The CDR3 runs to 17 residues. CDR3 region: CATSDSTGSSTPGELFF. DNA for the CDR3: TGTGCCACCAGTGATTCTACCGGGTCGTCAACGCCCGGGGAGCTGTTTTTT.

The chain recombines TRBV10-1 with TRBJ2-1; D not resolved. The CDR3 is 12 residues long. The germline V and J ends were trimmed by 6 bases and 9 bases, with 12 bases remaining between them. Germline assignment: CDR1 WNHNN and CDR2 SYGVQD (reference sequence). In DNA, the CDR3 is TGCGCCAGCAGCCCACCCGGCGGTGAGCAGTTCTTC. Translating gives CASSPPGGEQFF.

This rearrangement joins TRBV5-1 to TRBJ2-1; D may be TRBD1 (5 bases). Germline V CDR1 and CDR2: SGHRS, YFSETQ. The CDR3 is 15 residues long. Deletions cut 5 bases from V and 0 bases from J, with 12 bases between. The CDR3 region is CASRSTGLSYNEQFF. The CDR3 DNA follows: TGCGCCAGCAGAAGCACAGGCCTCTCCTACAATGAGCAGTTCTTC.

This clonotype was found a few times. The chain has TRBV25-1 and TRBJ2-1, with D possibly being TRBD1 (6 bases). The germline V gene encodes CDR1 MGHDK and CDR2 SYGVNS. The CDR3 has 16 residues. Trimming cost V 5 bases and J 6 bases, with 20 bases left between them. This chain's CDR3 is CASSPRRAGEPNEQFF. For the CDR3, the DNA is TGTGCCAGCAGTCCCCGAAGGGCAGGGGAACCCAATGAGCAGTTCTTC.

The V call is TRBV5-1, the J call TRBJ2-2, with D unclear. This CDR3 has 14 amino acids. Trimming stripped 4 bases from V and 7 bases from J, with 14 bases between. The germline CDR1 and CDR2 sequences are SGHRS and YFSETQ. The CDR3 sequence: CASSDTPAVGELFF. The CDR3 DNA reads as TGCGCCAGCAGCGACACCCCAGCAGTCGGGGAGCTGTTTTTT.

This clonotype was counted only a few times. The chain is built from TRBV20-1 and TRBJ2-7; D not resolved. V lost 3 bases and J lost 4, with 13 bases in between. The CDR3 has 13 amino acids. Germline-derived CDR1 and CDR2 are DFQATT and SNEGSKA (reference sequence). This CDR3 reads CSARPVGRYEQYV. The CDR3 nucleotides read TGCAGTGCTAGGCCTGTAGGCCGGTACGAGCAGTACGTC.

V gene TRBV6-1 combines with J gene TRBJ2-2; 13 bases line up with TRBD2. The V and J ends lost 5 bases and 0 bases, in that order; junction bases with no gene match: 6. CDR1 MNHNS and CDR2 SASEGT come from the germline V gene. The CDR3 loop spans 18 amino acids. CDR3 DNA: TGTGCCAGCAGTCCGACTAGCGGGGGGATTCCGAACACCGGGGAGCTGTTTTTT. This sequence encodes CASSPTSGGIPNTGELFF.

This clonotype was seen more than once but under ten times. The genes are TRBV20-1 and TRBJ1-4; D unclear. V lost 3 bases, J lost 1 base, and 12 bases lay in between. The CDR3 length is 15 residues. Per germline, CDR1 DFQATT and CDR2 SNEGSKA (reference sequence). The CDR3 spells CSASRSAGTNEKLFF. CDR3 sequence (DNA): TGCAGTGCTAGTCGGTCGGCGGGAACTAATGAAAAACTGTTTTTT.

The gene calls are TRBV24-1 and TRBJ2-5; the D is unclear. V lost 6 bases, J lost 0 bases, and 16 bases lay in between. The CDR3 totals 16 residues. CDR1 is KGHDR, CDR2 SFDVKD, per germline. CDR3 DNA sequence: TGTGCCACCAGTACCCGCCGAACGGCAAACCAAGAGACCCAGTACTTC. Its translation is CATSTRRTANQETQYF.

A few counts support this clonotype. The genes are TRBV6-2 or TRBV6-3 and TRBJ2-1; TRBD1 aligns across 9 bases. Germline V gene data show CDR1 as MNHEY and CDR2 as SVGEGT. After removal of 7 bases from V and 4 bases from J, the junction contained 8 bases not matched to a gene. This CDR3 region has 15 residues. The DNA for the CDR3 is TGTGCCAGCAAAAGAGGACAGGGGCTTTACAATGAGCAGTTCTTC. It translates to CASKRGQGLYNEQFF.

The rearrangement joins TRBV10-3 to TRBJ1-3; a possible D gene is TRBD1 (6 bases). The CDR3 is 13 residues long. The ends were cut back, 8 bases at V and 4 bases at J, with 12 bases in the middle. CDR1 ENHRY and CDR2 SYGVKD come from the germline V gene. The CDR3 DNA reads TGTGCCATCTGGGCAGGGACAGGAAACACCATATATTTT. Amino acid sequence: CAIWAGTGNTIYF.

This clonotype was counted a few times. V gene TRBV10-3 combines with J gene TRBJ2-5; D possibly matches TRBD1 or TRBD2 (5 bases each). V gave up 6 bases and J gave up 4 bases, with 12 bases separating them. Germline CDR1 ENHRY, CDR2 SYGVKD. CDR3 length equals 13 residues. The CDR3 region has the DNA TGTGCCATCAGCCGGGACCCCACAGAGACCCAGTACTTC. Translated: CAISRDPTETQYF.

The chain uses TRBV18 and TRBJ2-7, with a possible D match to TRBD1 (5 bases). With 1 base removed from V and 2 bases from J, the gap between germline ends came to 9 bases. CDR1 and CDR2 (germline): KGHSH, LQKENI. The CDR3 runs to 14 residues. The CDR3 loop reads CASSPRGRAYEQYF. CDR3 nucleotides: TGTGCCAGCTCACCACGAGGCAGGGCCTACGAGCAGTACTTC.

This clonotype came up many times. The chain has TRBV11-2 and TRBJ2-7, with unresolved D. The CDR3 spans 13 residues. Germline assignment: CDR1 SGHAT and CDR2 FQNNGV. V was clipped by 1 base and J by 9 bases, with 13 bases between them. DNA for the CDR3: TGTGCCAGCAGCTTAGCCCTAATTGACGCGCAGTACGTC. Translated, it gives CASSLALIDAQYV.

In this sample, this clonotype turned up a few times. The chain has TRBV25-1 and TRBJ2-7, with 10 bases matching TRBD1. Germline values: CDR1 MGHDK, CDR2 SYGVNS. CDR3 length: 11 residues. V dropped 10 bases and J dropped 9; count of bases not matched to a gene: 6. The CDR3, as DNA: TGTGCCACCAGGGACAGGGGAGGGCAGTACTTC. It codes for CATRDRGGQYF.

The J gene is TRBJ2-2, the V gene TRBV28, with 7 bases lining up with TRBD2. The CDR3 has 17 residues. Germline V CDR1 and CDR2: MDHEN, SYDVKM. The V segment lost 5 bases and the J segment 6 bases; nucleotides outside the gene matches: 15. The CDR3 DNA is TGTGCCAGCAGTCCCCCGGGGCTAGCGGTCGGCCCCGGGGAGCTGTTTTTT. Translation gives CASSPPGLAVGPGELFF.

CDR3 loop: CASRREAGGPNEQFF. CDR3 coding DNA: TGTGCCAGCAGACGAGAAGCGGGGGGGCCAAATGAGCAGTTCTTC. This chain joins TRBV12-3 or TRBV12-4 and TRBJ2-1, with 10 bases that match TRBD2. This CDR3 is 15 amino acids long. J was trimmed by 7 bases and V by 6 bases; bases with no gene match: 9.

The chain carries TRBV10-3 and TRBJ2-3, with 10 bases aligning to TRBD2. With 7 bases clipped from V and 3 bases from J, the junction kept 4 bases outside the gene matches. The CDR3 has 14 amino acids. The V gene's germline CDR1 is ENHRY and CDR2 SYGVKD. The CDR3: CAITSGRGTDTQYF. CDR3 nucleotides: TGTGCCATCACCAGCGGGAGGGGTACAGATACGCAGTATTTT.

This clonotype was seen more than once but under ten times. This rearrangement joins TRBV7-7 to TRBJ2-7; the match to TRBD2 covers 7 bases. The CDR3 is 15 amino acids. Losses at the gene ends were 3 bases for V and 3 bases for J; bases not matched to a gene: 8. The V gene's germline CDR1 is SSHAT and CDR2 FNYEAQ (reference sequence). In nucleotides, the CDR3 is TGTGCCAGCAGCTTCGGTCCAGCGGGAAACTACGAGCAGTACTTC. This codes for CASSFGPAGNYEQYF.

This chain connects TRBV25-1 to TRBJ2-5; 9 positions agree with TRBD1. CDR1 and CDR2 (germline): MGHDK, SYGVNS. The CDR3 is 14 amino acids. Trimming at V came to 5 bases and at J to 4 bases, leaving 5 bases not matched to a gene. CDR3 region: CASSKQGAGETQYF. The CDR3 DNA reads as TGTGCCAGCAGTAAACAGGGGGCGGGAGAGACCCAGTACTTC.

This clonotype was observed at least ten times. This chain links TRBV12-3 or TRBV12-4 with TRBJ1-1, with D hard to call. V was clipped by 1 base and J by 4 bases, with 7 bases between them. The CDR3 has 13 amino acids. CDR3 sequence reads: CASSLGQATEAFF. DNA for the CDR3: TGTGCCAGCAGTTTAGGGCAGGCCACTGAAGCTTTCTTT.

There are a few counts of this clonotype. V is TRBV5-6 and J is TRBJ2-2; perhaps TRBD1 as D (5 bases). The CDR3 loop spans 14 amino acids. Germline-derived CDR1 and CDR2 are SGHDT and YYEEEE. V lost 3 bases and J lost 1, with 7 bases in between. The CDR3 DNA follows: TGTGCCAGCAGCTATGACAGGAACACCGGGGAGCTGTTTTTT. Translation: CASSYDRNTGELFF.

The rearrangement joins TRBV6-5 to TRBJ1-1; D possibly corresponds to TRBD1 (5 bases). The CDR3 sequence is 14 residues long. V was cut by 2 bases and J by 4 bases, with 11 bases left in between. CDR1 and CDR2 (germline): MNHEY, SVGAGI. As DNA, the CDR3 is TGTGCCAGCAGTTACCAGAGGGGCGGCACTGAAGCTTTCTTT. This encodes CASSYQRGGTEAFF.

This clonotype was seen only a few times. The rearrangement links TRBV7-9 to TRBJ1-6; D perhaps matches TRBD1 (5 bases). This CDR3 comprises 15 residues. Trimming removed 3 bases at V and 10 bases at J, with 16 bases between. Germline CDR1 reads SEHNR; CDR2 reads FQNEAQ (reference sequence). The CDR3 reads CASSFGQGTHSPLHF. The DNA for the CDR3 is TGTGCCAGCAGCTTTGGGCAGGGAACCCACTCACCCCTCCACTTT.

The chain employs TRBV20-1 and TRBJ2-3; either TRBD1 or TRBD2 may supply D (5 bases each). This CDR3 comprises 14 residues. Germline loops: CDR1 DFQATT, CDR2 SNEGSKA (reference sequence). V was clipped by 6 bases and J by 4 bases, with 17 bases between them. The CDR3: CSAVSRGWADTQYF. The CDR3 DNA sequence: TGCAGTGCGGTCAGTCGGGGCTGGGCAGATACGCAGTATTTT.

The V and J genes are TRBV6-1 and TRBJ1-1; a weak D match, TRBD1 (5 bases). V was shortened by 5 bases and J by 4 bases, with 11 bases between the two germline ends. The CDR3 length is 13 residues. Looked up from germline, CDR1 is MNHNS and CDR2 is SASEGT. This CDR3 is CASSSPQGTEAFF. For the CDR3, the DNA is TGTGCCAGCAGTAGCCCGCAGGGCACTGAAGCTTTCTTT.